This is a list of T cell receptor beta chains from one sample in a study of identifying expanded T cells in peripheral blood. Sequenced by immunoSEQ multiplex PCR; TCRdb stores in-frame clones only, minus some. The profile covers about 58,000 clones, with about nine tenths appearing a single time and about 3.7% taken by the ten largest. The sequenced material came from blood. The receptors here all came from a person between 18 and 69 years old in good health. The CDR3 runs from the conserved cysteine through the conserved F or W. The order of the fields is CDR3 length, V gene, clone size, J gene, D gene, CDR3 DNA, CDR3 protein. D genes are given only for firm matches. Rows may omit the clone size; those that give it use once, few, many or a size class.

>13|TRBV25-1|-|TRBJ1-2|-
TGTGCCAGCAGCGACAGGAGGGGGTATGGCTACACCTTC
CASSDRRGYGYTF
>15|TRBV27|-|TRBJ2-5|TRBD1
TGTGCCAGCAGTTCCAGGGACAGCCTAGAAGAGACCCAGTACTTC
CASSSRDSLEETQYF
>15|TRBV6-5|-|TRBJ2-4|TRBD1
TGTGCCAGCAGTTACTCTGGACAGGGGGAGACCATTCAGTACTTC
CASSYSGQGETIQYF
>15|TRBV28|-|TRBJ1-2|-
TGTGCCAGCAGTTTAATTTCGGCAGGGCACTATGGCTACACCTTC
CASSLISAGHYGYTF
>13|TRBV6-6|-|TRBJ1-1|-
TGTGCCAGCGATGGCCTCAGAAACACTGAAGCTTTCTTT
CASDGLRNTEAFF
>18|TRBV14|-|TRBJ1-1|TRBD1
TGTGCCAGCAGCCTCATCCATGGGACAGGGCTAAGGGGAACTGAAGCTTTCTTT
CASSLIHGTGLRGTEAFF
>15|TRBV2|-|TRBJ1-5|-
TGTGCCAGCAGCGCCGAGACTCAACAGGGTCAGCCCCAGCATTTT
CASSAETQQGQPQHF
>13|TRBV11-2|-|TRBJ2-1|-
TGTGCCAGCAGCTTAGGAAGCTCCAATGAGCAGTTCTTC
CASSLGSSNEQFF
>11|TRBV29-1|-|TRBJ1-2|-
TGCAGCGAAACCCGGGACGGAGTCTACACCTTC
CSETRDGVYTF
>12|TRBV30|once|TRBJ2-2|-
TGTGCCTCAAGACAGACGCTCGGGGAGCTGTTTTTT
CASRQTLGELFF
>14|TRBV30|few|TRBJ1-6|-
TGTGCCTGGAGTGCCGGGAGTAATAATTCACCCCTCCACTTT
CAWSAGSNNSPLHF
>13|TRBV5-6|-|TRBJ2-7|-
TGTGCCAGCAGCTCAACACTAACCTACGAGCAGTACTTC
CASSSTLTYEQYF
>13|TRBV28|-|TRBJ1-4|-
TGTGCCAGCAGTCGGAACGGTAATGAAAAACTGTTTTTT
CASSRNGNEKLFF
>15|TRBV11-3|few|TRBJ2-3|TRBD2
TGTGCCAGCAGCTTAGGGAGCGGGAGAGCAGATACGCAGTATTTT
CASSLGSGRADTQYF
>13|TRBV6-6|-|TRBJ2-7|-
TGTGCCAGCAGTTACTCGGGCGAGGGGTGGCAGTACTTC
CASSYSGEGWQYF
>13|TRBV15|-|TRBJ2-5|-
TGTGCCACCAGACGGACAGTCCAAGAGACCCAGTACTTC
CATRRTVQETQYF
>15|TRBV6-1|once|TRBJ2-5|TRBD1
TGTGCCAGCAGTGAAGGGACAGGGATTTTCGAGACCCAGTACTTC
CASSEGTGIFETQYF
>19|TRBV4-3|-|TRBJ2-5|TRBD2
TGCGCCAGCAGCCAAGATCGAAGACTAGCGGGATATTTTCCAGAGACCCAGTACTTC
CASSQDRRLAGYFPETQYF
>13|TRBV5-4|-|TRBJ2-1|TRBD1
TGTGCCAGCGGCTCCGGGACAGGCAATGAGCAGTTCTTC
CASGSGTGNEQFF
>15|TRBV29-1|once|TRBJ2-1|TRBD1
TGCAGCGTTGGACCGGACAGGGCCAGCTACAATGAGCAGTTCTTC
CSVGPDRASYNEQFF
>14|TRBV10-3|-|TRBJ2-2|-
TGTGCCATCAGTGATATGGCAGACACCGGGGAGCTGTTTTTT
CAISDMADTGELFF
>13|TRBV29-1|-|TRBJ2-5|-
TGCAGCGTTGACTTACAGGCCCAAGAGACCCAGTACTTC
CSVDLQAQETQYF
>16|TRBV6-1|few|TRBJ2-7|-
TGTGCCAGCAGTGATGCTGACGGGAGTCCCTCCTACGAGCAGTACTTC
CASSDADGSPSYEQYF
>14|TRBV30|-|TRBJ2-1|-
TGTGCCTGGGTGGTTGAGGGGACGCACAATGAGCAGTTCTTC
CAWVVEGTHNEQFF
>14|TRBV4-1|-|TRBJ1-4|-
TGCGCCAGCAGCAATCGGGAGCTCGGGAAAAAACTGTTTTTT
CASSNRELGKKLFF
>18|TRBV13|-|TRBJ2-3|-
TGTGCCAGCAGCCGTCGGCGTCGGCGGGGAGATAGCACAGATACGCAGTATTTT
CASSRRRRRGDSTDTQYF
>16|TRBV18|-|TRBJ1-6|TRBD1
TGTGCCAGCTCACCACTCGGGGGACAGGGGTATTCACCCCTCCACTTT
CASSPLGGQGYSPLHF
>15|TRBV5-4|once|TRBJ2-7|-
TGTGCCAGCAGCTCGGGACGAGGATTCCCCTACGAGCAGTACTTC
CASSSGRGFPYEQYF
>15|TRBV7-2|-|TRBJ1-4|-
TGTGCCAGCAGCTTAACCCCCGCAACTAATGAAAAACTGTTTTTT
CASSLTPATNEKLFF
>14|TRBV7-8|-|TRBJ1-1|-
TGTGCCAGCAGCTTAGGAGGAGCCAACACTAAAGCTTTCTTT
CASSLGGANTKAFF
>14|TRBV9|-|TRBJ2-7|TRBD2
TGTGCCAGCAGCGTAGATAGAAGCGGGAGAAGGCAGTACTTC
CASSVDRSGRRQYF
>14|TRBV4-1|-|TRBJ2-7|TRBD1
TGCGCCAGCAGCCCCGGACAGGGGTCCTACGAGCAGTACTTC
CASSPGQGSYEQYF
>13|TRBV6-5|-|TRBJ2-7|-
TGTGCCAGCAGTGCCCCCGGGAGCTACGAGCAGTACTTC
CASSAPGSYEQYF
>13|TRBV7-8|once|TRBJ1-6|-
TGTGCCAGCAGCTTAGACGCAAATTCACCCCTCCACTTT
CASSLDANSPLHF
>16|TRBV10-3|-|TRBJ2-1|TRBD2
TGTGCCATCGGAAGGGGACTAAAGCGGGAGGACAATGAGCAGTTCTTC
CAIGRGLKREDNEQFF
>16|TRBV6-6|-|TRBJ2-7|TRBD1
TGTGCCAGCAGTTACTCCCGGGACAGCAGCTCCTACGAGCAGTACTTC
CASSYSRDSSSYEQYF
>15|TRBV7-2|-|TRBJ2-5|-
TGTGCCAGCAGTCACGGGGAGTATCGGGCAGAGACCCAGTACTTC
CASSHGEYRAETQYF
>16|TRBV7-9|-|TRBJ2-3|-
TGTGCCAGCAGCTCACAAAAAGCGGGTGGGACAGATACGCAGTATTTT
CASSSQKAGGTDTQYF
>16|TRBV28|-|TRBJ2-7|TRBD1
TGTGCCAGCAGTCCGCGCGGGACAGGGTTTCCCTACGAGCAGTACTTC
CASSPRGTGFPYEQYF
>17|TRBV5-1|-|TRBJ2-1|TRBD2
TGCGCCAGCAGCTTGGATCCGGGAGGGGGACTAGGTAATGAGCAGTTCTTC
CASSLDPGGGLGNEQFF
>14|TRBV2|-|TRBJ2-1|TRBD2
TGTGCCAGCAGTGGCCGGACTAGCTTAAATGAGCAGTTCTTC
CASSGRTSLNEQFF
>17|TRBV7-8|-|TRBJ2-5|TRBD1
TGTGCCAGCAGCGGTGGACAGGAGTCGTGGGAGAAAGAGACCCAGTACTTC
CASSGGQESWEKETQYF
>18|TRBV5-1|-|TRBJ2-3|TRBD2
TGCGCCAGCAGCTTGGCCACCATTCTAGCGGGGGGCGCAGATACGCAGTATTTT
CASSLATILAGGADTQYF